A single sample is the source of the 30 T cell receptor beta chains below, sequenced in a study of T cell clonotyping in hematopoietic cell transplantation. Clones were sequenced by immunoSEQ multiplex PCR, and TCRdb holds only the in-frame ones, with some missing. The table records under 6,500 clones, approximately 90% of them present only once. The source was peripheral blood mononuclear cells, collected 100 days after allogeneic stem cell transplant. These TCRs come from a female patient in her forties or fifties who had an allogeneic stem cell transplant from an unrelated donor, so T cells may come from the graft donor. Some clones in this sample may be carry-over from other donors' samples.

The J gene is TRBJ2-7, the V gene TRBV6-1; D perhaps matches TRBD1 (5 bases). CDR3 length: 11 amino acids. Germline V gene data show CDR1 as MNHNS and CDR2 as SASEGT. V lost 4 bases and J lost 10, with 11 bases in between. For the CDR3, the DNA is TGTGCCAGCAGTGTACAGGCCCCTCAGTACTTC. It encodes CASSVQAPQYF.

The CDR3 reads CASSLGGTGDAYGYTF. Written as DNA, the CDR3 is TGTGCCAGCAGTTTAGGCGGGACAGGGGATGCCTATGGCTACACCTTC. V is TRBV6-5 and J is TRBJ1-2; 10 bases match TRBD1. CDR3 size: 16 residues. V shed 4 bases, J shed 4 bases, and the junction held 9 bases outside the gene matches. The germline CDR1 and CDR2 sequences are MNHEY and SVGAGI.

This chain connects TRBV5-1 to TRBJ1-1; the D gene is possibly TRBD1 (5 bases). V was clipped by 4 bases and J by 2 bases, with 15 bases between them. This CDR3 is built from 15 residues. The V gene's germline CDR1 is SGHRS and CDR2 YFSETQ. This CDR3 is CASSIFSGTNTEAFF. CDR3 bases: TGCGCCAGCAGCATTTTCTCCGGGACCAACACTGAAGCTTTCTTT.

The chain combines TRBV30 with TRBJ1-6; possibly TRBD1 for D (5 bases). The CDR3 is made up of 15 amino acids. In germline, CDR1 is GTSNPN, CDR2 SVGIG (reference sequence). With 3 bases removed from V and 10 bases from J, the gap between germline ends came to 19 bases. CDR3 nucleotide sequence: TGTGCCTGGAGGGAGGGACCGATCGCAAGGTCACCCCTCCACTTT. Translated: CAWREGPIARSPLHF.

The V and J genes are TRBV19 and TRBJ1-5, with 7 bases lining up with TRBD1. J lost 9 bases, V lost 9 bases, and 8 bases had no gene match. The CDR3 extends over 12 amino acids. The germline gives CDR1 LNHDA, CDR2 SQIVND (reference sequence). In DNA, the CDR3 is TGTGCCAGCAGGGGGAACGGCGTGCCCCAGCATTTT. This translates into CASRGNGVPQHF.

J is TRBJ2-3 and V is TRBV4-1; 9 bases match TRBD2. This CDR3 comprises 16 residues. V was clipped by 3 bases and J by 2 bases; unmatched bases: 6. Per the germline V gene, CDR1 is MGHRA and CDR2 is YSYEKL. The CDR3: CASSHGGGVITDTQYF. The CDR3 DNA is TGCGCCAGCAGCCATGGCGGGGGGGTAATCACAGATACGCAGTATTTT.

This chain joins TRBV6-5 and TRBJ1-5, with D possibly TRBD1 on 5 matching bases. V dropped 2 bases and J dropped 2 bases, with 7 bases sitting between them. This CDR3 region has 14 residues. Germline V gives CDR1 MNHEY, CDR2 SVGAGI. The CDR3 loop reads CASSYRDGNQPQHF. The CDR3 nucleotides are TGTGCCAGCAGTTACCGGGACGGCAATCAGCCCCAGCATTTT.

V usage is TRBV21-1 and J usage is TRBJ1-2; TRBD1 is the table's D call, not checked against the DNA. TRBV21-1 is shown as a pseudogene. This CDR3 contains 14 residues. CDR3 sequence: CASSTHLQGGGYTF. DNA for the CDR3: TGTGCCAGCAGCACCCACCTCCAGGGGGGTGGCTACACCTTC.

This clone was picked up a small number of times. The rearrangement uses TRBV13 and TRBJ2-3; 7 bases agree with TRBD2. CDR1 PRHDT and CDR2 FYEKMQ come from the germline V gene (reference sequence). This CDR3 region has 15 residues. Germline trimming cut 6 bases from V and 2 bases from J; bases unmatched to any gene: 8. CDR3 sequence (DNA): TGTGCCAGCAGTTCTTGGCTAGCGGACACAGATACGCAGTATTTT. This translates into CASSSWLADTDTQYF. Together with reference TRBV13 and TRBJ2-3, the CDR3 gives the full variable domain: AAGVIQSPRHLIKEKRETATLKCYPIPRHDTVYWYQQGPGQDPQFLISFYEKMQSDKGSIPDRFSAQQFSDYHSELNMSSLELGDSALYFCASSSWLADTDTQYFGPGTRLTVL.

CDR3 DNA sequence: TGTGCCTGGAGTTGGATGGGGGGCCACTATGGCTACACCTTC. Amino acids: CAWSWMGGHYGYTF. V gene TRBV30 combines with J gene TRBJ1-2; D perhaps matches TRBD1 (6 bases). This CDR3 spans 14 amino acids. V lost 2 bases, J lost 3 bases, and 13 bases lay in between. Germline V gene lookup returns CDR1 GTSNPN and CDR2 SVGIG (reference sequence). Full variable domain (outside the CDR3, taken from reference TRBV30 and TRBJ1-2): SQTIHQWPATLVQPVGSPLSLECTVEGTSNPNLYWYRQAAGRGLQLLFYSVGIGQISSEVPQNLSASRPQDRQFILSSKKLLLSDSGFYLCAWSWMGGHYGYTFGSGTRLTVV.

This clone was found once. CDR3 bases: TGTGCCAGCAGCTTCCGGACAGGGGGGGAGACCCAGTACTTC. It yields the protein CASSFRTGGETQYF. The genes are TRBV7-8 and TRBJ2-5; 10 positions match TRBD1. CDR3 length equals 14 residues. The germline V gene encodes CDR1 SGHVS and CDR2 FQNEAQ. V gave up 3 bases and J gave up 5 bases; unmatched junction bases: 3.

The chain joins TRBV5-6 to TRBJ1-2; D remains unclear. The CDR3 extends over 11 amino acids. Germline V gives CDR1 SGHDT, CDR2 YYEEEE. The V end was cut by 2 bases, the J end by 4 bases, with 3 bases between. Here the CDR3 reads CASSLAYGYTF. Written as DNA, the CDR3 is TGTGCCAGCAGCTTAGCCTATGGCTACACCTTC.

The chain's CDR3 is CASSQGKSTTGELFF. The CDR3 coding sequence is TGCGCCAGCAGCCAAGGCAAGAGCACCACCGGGGAGCTGTTTTTT. The chain recombines TRBV4-1 with TRBJ2-2; D gene uncertain. Trimming shortened V by 1 base and J by 4 bases, and 10 bases separated the two germline ends. CDR1 is MGHRA, CDR2 YSYEKL, per germline. This CDR3 has 15 residues.

The chain is built from TRBV6-5 and TRBJ1-5; the D gene is possibly TRBD1 (6 bases). V dropped 5 bases and J dropped 0 bases, with 8 bases sitting between them. Per germline, CDR1 MNHEY and CDR2 SVGAGI. The CDR3 runs 14 residues. The CDR3 reads CASSTGNSNQPQHF. Here the CDR3 DNA reads TGTGCCAGCAGTACAGGGAATAGCAATCAGCCCCAGCATTTT.

The chain carries TRBV30 and TRBJ2-3; TRBD2 agrees at 7 bases. The trim removed 0 bases at V and 7 bases at J, leaving 13 bases unmatched. The CDR3 is 16 amino acids. Germline CDR1 reads GTSNPN; CDR2 reads SVGIG (reference sequence). DNA of the CDR3: TGTGCCTGGAGTGTTGGTTTGGCGGGGGTAATGAATACGCAGTATTTT. This codes for CAWSVGLAGVMNTQYF. The full variable domain, its missing parts supplied by reference TRBV30 and TRBJ2-3, is SQTIHQWPATLVQPVGSPLSLECTVEGTSNPNLYWYRQAAGRGLQLLFYSVGIGQISSEVPQNLSASRPQDRQFILSSKKLLLSDSGFYLCAWSVGLAGVMNTQYFGPGTRLTVL.

The V and J genes are TRBV19 and TRBJ2-2; 7 nucleotides line up with TRBD1. This CDR3 comprises 15 residues. CDR1 is LNHDA, CDR2 SQIVND, per germline (reference sequence). The V and J ends lost 4 bases and 6 bases, in that order; junction bases with no gene match: 8. The CDR3 nucleotides are TGTGCCAGTAGTACTGACAGGGTAGGGGCCGGGGAGCTGTTTTTT. Translating it yields CASSTDRVGAGELFF. Full variable domain (outside the CDR3, taken from reference TRBV19 and TRBJ2-2): DGGITQSPKYLFRKEGQNVTLSCEQNLNHDAMYWYRQDPGQGLRLIYYSQIVNDFQKGDIAEGYSVSREKKESFPLTVTSAQKNPTAFYLCASSTDRVGAGELFFGEGSRLTVL.

This clone ranks as medium-sized (0.01 to 0.1%). The chain carries TRBV27 and TRBJ2-1; D might be TRBD1 or TRBD2, each matching 6 bases. The CDR3 is 15 residues long. V lost 0 bases and J 9 bases, leaving 15 bases between the germline ends. Germline CDR1 MNHEY, CDR2 SMNVEV (reference sequence). This CDR3 is CASSLSRRGVSEQFF. The CDR3 DNA is TGTGCCAGCAGTTTATCCAGAAGGGGGGTCAGTGAGCAGTTCTTC.

This clone came up once. V usage is TRBV29-1 and J usage is TRBJ1-1; 7 nucleotides agree with TRBD1. Trimming cost V 6 bases and J 1 base; bases outside gene matches: 5. This CDR3 region has 13 residues. CDR1 and CDR2 (germline): SQVTM, ANQGSEA. The CDR3 protein is CSVLGQANTEAFF. The CDR3 DNA follows: TGCAGCGTCCTCGGACAGGCGAACACTGAAGCTTTCTTT.

The chain joins TRBV6-5 to TRBJ1-2; no clear D. The CDR3 consists of 13 residues. Trimming removed 6 bases from V and 4 bases from J, with 12 bases in between. CDR1 is MNHEY, CDR2 SVGAGI, per germline. CDR3 sequence (DNA): TGTGCCAGCAGATCCAGGAACACCTATGGCTACACCTTC. Protein: CASRSRNTYGYTF.

The rearrangement joins TRBV30 to TRBJ1-5; TRBD1 is a possible D gene (6 bases). V lost 1 base, J lost 4 bases, and 11 bases lay in between. The CDR3 is 14 amino acids. Germline assignment: CDR1 GTSNPN and CDR2 SVGIG (reference sequence). The CDR3 sequence: CAWSGGAQNQPQHF. CDR3 sequence (DNA): TGTGCCTGGAGTGGGGGGGCCCAGAATCAGCCCCAGCATTTT.

This clone was picked up one time. The chain is built from TRBV30 and TRBJ2-5, with D possibly matching TRBD2 (6 bases). V was shortened by 3 bases and J by 6 bases, with 20 bases between the two germline ends. Germline CDR1 reads GTSNPN; CDR2 reads SVGIG (reference sequence). The CDR3 consists of 15 residues. The chain's CDR3 is CAWSPGGVRMKTQYF. The CDR3 DNA is TGTGCCTGGAGCCCTGGAGGGGTGAGGATGAAGACCCAGTACTTC.

The V call is TRBV7-2, the J call TRBJ1-5; 7 bases agree with TRBD1. Germline CDR1 SGHTA, CDR2 FQGNSA. This CDR3 has 16 residues. Trimming took 2 bases from V and 3 from J; bases not matched to a gene: 7. For the CDR3, the DNA is TGTGCCAGCAGCTTAATGGGACAGCTCCCCAATCAGCCCCAGCATTTT. This encodes CASSLMGQLPNQPQHF.

V gene TRBV5-8 combines with J gene TRBJ1-2, with D uncertain. Germline loops: CDR1 SGHTS, CDR2 YDEGEE. With 9 bases removed from V and 2 bases from J, the gap between germline ends came to 17 bases. The length of the CDR3 is 14 residues. CDR3 nucleotide sequence: TGTGCCAATAATCCGCCGGGCAACAACTATGGCTACACCTTC. Encoded protein: CANNPPGNNYGYTF.

The chain employs TRBV27 and TRBJ2-5, with TRBD2 matching 7 bases. Unmatched junction bases numbered 4, after V lost 2 bases and J lost 4 bases. This CDR3 contains 14 residues. Germline V gives CDR1 MNHEY, CDR2 SMNVEV (reference sequence). CDR3 loop: CASSLAGERETQYF. In DNA, the CDR3 is TGTGCCAGCAGTTTAGCGGGAGAACGAGAGACCCAGTACTTC.

The rearrangement links TRBV2 to TRBJ2-7; D unresolved. CDR3 length equals 11 residues. Germline CDR1 and CDR2: SNHLY and FYNNEI. Trimming shortened V by 5 bases and J by 6 bases, and 8 bases separated the two germline ends. The CDR3 DNA follows: TGTGCCAGCAGTTTACTGTCCGAGCAGTACTTC. This translates into CASSLLSEQYF.

The chain combines TRBV10-3 with TRBJ2-7; D is perhaps TRBD1 (6 bases). The germline V and J ends were trimmed by 4 bases and 2 bases, with 21 bases remaining between them. From germline, CDR1 is ENHRY and CDR2 SYGVKD. CDR3 length: 17 amino acids. The CDR3 sequence is CAISGESLTGNPYEQYF. The CDR3 DNA sequence: TGTGCCATCAGTGGGGAAAGTTTAACAGGGAATCCCTACGAGCAGTACTTC.

The chain couples TRBV6-1 to TRBJ1-3; D unresolved. The germline gives CDR1 MNHNS, CDR2 SASEGT. The CDR3 covers 12 residues. V was cut by 4 bases and J by 2 bases, with 3 bases left in between. The DNA for the CDR3 is TGTGCCAGCAGTGCAACTGGAAACACCATATATTTT. It encodes CASSATGNTIYF.

J is TRBJ2-1 and V is TRBV7-3; D remains ambiguous. The CDR3 has 15 residues. CDR1 and CDR2 (germline): SGHTA, FQGTGA. The V gene lost 4 bases and the J gene lost 5 bases, with 15 bases spanning the gap. This chain's CDR3 is CASSSPESKDNEQFF. The DNA of the CDR3 is TGTGCCAGCAGCTCTCCCGAGTCAAAGGACAATGAGCAGTTCTTC.

This clone was seen once. The chain recombines TRBV6-1 with TRBJ1-4, with D possibly being TRBD1 (6 bases). Per the germline V gene, CDR1 is MNHNS and CDR2 is SASEGT. This CDR3 contains 15 residues. Deletions cut 1 base from V and 2 bases from J, with 8 bases between. In DNA, the CDR3 is TGTGCCAGCAGTGAAGGGACAGTTACTAATGAAAAACTGTTTTTT. This encodes CASSEGTVTNEKLFF.

The chain recombines TRBV5-6 with TRBJ2-2, with no clear D. CDR3 length: 11 amino acids. Between the trimmed V and J ends, which lost 4 bases and 3 bases, there was a span of 1 base. CDR1 and CDR2 (germline): SGHDT, YYEEEE. In nucleotides, the CDR3 is TGTGCCAGCAGCCACACCGGGGAGCTGTTTTTT. It translates to CASSHTGELFF.